This T cell receptor beta chain was obtained from a study of OX40 agonist ivuxolimab in advanced cancers. Study details: Ivuxolimab was administered intravenously to patients at 0.01 to 10 mg/kg every 2 weeks. Hepatocellular carcinoma, melanoma, renal cell or head and neck cancer occurred in dose-escalation patients.

This clone turned up a few times. Its antigen is unknown. Assay used: immunoSEQ multiplex PCR; TCRdb lists only in-frame clones, some missing. The sample includes more than 50,000 clones, around 86% of them seen just once. Whole-study results and caveats: CD4+ and CD8+ blood T cells expanded clonally by week 6 at 0.1 to 3.0 mg/kg.

The CDR3 contains 16 residues. Trimming cost V 6 bases and J 3 bases, with 19 bases left between them. CDR1 is MDHEN, CDR2 SYDVKM, per germline. Sequenced material: CD4+ or CD8+ T cells sorted from blood, taken in a trial of the OX40 agonist ivuxolimab. The chain joins TRBV28 to TRBJ2-3; D is undetermined. The clonotype was recovered from an adult with an advanced solid tumor such as melanoma, head and neck, liver or kidney cancer. CDR3 sequence (DNA): TGTGCCAGCAGCCTCGGCTTGGAACAGCGAACAGATACGCAGTATTTT. This encodes CASSLGLEQRTDTQYF.